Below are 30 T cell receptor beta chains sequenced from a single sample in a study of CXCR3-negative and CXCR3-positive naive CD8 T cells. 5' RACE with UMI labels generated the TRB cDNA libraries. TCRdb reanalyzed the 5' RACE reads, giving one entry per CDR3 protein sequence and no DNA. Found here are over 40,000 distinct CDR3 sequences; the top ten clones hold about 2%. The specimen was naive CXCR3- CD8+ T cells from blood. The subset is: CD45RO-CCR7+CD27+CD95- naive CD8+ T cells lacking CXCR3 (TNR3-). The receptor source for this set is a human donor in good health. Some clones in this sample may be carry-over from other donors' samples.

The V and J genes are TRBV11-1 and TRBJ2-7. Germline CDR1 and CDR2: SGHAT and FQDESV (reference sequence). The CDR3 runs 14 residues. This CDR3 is CANSLEGRAYEQYF. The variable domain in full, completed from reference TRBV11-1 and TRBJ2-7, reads EAEVAQSPRYKITEKSQAVAFWCDPISGHATLYWYRQILGQGPELLVQFQDESVVDDSQLPKDRFSAERLKGVDSTLKIQPAELGDSAMYLCANSLEGRAYEQYFGPGTRLTVT.

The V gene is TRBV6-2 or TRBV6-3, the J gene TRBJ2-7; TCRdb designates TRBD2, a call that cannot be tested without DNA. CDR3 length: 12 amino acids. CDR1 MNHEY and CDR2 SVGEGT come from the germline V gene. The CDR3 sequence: CASKGGKTVQYF.

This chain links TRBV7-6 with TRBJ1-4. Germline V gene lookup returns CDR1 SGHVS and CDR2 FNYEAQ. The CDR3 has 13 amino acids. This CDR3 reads CASTPAFNEKLFF.

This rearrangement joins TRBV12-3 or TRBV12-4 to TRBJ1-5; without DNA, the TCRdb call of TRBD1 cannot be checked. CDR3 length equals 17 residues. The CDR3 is CASSLPLDRVGNQPQHF.

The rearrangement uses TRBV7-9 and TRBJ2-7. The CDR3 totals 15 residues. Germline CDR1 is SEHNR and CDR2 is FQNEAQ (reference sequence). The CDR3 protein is CASSLEGYTFYEQYF.

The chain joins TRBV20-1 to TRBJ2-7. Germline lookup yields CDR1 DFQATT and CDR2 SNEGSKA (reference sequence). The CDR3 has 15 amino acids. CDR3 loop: CSARETGLMPYEQYF.

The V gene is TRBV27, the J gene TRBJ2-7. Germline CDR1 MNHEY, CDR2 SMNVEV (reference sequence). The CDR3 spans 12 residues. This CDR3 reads CASSLSLYEQYF.

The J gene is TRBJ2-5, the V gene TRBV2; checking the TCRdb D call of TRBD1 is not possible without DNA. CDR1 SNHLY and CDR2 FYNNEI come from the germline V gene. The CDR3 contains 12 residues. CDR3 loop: CASWDQQETQYF.

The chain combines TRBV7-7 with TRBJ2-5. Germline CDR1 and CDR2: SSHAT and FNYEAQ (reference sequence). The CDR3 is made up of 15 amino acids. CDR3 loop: CASSLSRNYQETQYF.

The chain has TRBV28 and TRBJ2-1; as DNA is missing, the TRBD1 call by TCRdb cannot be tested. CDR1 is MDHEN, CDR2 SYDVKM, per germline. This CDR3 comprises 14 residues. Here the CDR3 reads CASSLYGTDNEQFF.

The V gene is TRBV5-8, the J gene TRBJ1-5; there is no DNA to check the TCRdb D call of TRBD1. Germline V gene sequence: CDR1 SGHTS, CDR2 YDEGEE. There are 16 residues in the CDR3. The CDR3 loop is CASSIQRTWGNQPQHF.

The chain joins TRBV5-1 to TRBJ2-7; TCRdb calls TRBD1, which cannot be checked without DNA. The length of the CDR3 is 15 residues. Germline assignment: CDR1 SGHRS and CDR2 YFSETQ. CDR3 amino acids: CASSSTGDGTYEQYF.

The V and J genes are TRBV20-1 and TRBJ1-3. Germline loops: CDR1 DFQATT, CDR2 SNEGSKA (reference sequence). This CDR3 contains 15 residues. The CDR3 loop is CSVRERTETGNTIYF.

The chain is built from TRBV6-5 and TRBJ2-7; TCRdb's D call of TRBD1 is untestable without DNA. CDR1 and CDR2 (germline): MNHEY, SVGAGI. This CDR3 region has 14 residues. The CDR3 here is CASSPDRVSYEQYF.

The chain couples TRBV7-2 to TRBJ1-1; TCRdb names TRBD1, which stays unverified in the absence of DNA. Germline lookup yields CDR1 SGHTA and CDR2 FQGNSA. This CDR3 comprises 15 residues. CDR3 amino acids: CASSSYYRPNTEAFF.

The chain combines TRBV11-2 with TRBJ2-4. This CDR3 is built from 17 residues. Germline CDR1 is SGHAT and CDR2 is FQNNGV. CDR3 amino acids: CASSLLSEDGIKNIQYF. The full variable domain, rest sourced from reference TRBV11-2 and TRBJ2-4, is EAGVAQSPRYKIIEKRQSVAFWCNPISGHATLYWYQQILGQGPKLLIQFQNNGVVDDSQLPKDRFSAERLKGVDSTLKIQPAKLEDSAVYLCASSLLSEDGIKNIQYFGAGTRLSVL.

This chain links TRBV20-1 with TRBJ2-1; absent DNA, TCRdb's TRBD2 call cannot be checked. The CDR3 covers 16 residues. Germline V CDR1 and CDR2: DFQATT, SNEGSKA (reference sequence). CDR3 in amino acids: CSARDLAGGPWNEQFF.

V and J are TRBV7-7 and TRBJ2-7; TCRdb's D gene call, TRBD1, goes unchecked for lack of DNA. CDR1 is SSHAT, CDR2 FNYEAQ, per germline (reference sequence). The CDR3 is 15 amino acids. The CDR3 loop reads CASSPGGGGSYEQYF.

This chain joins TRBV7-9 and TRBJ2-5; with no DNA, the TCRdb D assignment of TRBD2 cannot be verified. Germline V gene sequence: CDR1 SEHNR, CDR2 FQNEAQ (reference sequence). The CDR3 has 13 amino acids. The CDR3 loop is CASSYTRGGTQYF.

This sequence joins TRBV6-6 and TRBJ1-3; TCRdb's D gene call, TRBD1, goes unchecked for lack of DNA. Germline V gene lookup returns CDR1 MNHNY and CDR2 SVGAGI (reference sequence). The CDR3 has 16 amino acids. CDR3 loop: CASSYQAGDRGNTIYF.

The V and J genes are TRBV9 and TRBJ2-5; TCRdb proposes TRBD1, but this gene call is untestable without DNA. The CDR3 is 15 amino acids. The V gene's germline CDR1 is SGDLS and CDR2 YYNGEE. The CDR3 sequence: CASSRHRQEQETQYF.

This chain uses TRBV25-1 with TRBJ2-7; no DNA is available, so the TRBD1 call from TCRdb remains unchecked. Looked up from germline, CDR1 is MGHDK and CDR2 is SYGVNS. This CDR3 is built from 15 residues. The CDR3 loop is CASSADRGNSYEQYF.

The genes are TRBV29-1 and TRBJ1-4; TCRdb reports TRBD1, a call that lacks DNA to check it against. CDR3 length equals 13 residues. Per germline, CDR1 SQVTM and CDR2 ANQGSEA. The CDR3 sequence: CSVEDLGGEKLFF.

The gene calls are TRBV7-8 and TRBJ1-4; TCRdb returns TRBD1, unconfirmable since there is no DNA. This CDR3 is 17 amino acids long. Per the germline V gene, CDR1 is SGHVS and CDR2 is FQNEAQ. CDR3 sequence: CASSLKQGVGTNEKLFF.

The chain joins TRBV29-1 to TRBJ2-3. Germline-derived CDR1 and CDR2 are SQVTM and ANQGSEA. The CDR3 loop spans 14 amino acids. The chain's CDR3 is CSVEDLGNTDTQYF.

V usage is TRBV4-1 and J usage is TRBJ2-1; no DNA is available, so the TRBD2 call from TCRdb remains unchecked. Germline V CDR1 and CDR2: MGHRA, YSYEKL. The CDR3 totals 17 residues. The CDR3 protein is CASSQDSRRDSYNEQFF.

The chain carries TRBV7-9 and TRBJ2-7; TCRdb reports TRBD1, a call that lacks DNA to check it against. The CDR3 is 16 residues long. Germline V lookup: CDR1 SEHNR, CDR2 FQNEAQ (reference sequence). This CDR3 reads CASSLFRGRSSYEQYF.

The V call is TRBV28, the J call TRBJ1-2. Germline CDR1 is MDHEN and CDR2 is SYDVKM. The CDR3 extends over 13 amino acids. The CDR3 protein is CASSLEESYGYTF.

The chain's CDR3 is CASSLGTNNEQFF. This chain joins TRBV28 and TRBJ2-1. The CDR3 length is 13 residues. Germline V CDR1 and CDR2: MDHEN, SYDVKM. The entire variable domain, with the rest obtained from reference TRBV28 and TRBJ2-1, is as follows: DVKVTQSSRYLVKRTGEKVFLECVQDMDHENMFWYRQDPGLGLRLIYFSYDVKMKEKGDIPEGYSVSREKKERFSLILESASTNQTSMYLCASSLGTNNEQFFGPGTRLTVL.

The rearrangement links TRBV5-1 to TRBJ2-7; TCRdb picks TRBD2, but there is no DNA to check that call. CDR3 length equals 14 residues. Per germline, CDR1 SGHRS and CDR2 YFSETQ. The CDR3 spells CASNLGGNLYEQYF.